Each of the 31 T cell receptor beta chains below was sequenced from the same sample in a study of OX40 agonist ivuxolimab in advanced cancers. Only in-frame clones appear in the TCRdb table, and some are missing; sequencing was by immunoSEQ multiplex PCR. The sample contains about 80,000 clones, around 92% of which appear only once. The specimen was CD4+ or CD8+ T cells sorted from blood, collected in a trial of the OX40 agonist ivuxolimab. The receptor source for this set is an adult with an advanced solid tumor such as melanoma, head and neck, liver or kidney cancer.

The chain recombines TRBV4-1 with TRBJ1-1; 7 nucleotides agree with TRBD1. This CDR3 spans 14 amino acids. Looked up from germline, CDR1 is MGHRA and CDR2 is YSYEKL. V shed 8 bases and J 4 bases; nucleotides not matched to a gene: 10. The chain's CDR3 is CASQRDSWGTEAFF. CDR3 sequence (DNA): TGCGCCAGCCAGAGGGACAGTTGGGGCACTGAAGCTTTCTTT.

The chain carries TRBV5-4 and TRBJ1-2; the D gene is possibly TRBD1 (6 bases). Germline V gene lookup returns CDR1 SGHNT and CDR2 YYREEE (reference sequence). CDR3 length: 15 residues. Trimming took off 4 bases at V and 4 bases at J, with 17 bases between the two ends. The CDR3 DNA sequence: TGTGCCAGCAGCCCTGGGGCAGGGGTTGTCTATGGCTACACCTTC. Protein product: CASSPGAGVVYGYTF.

J is TRBJ2-7 and V is TRBV9; 12 positions agree with TRBD2. This CDR3 is 15 amino acids long. CDR1 SGDLS and CDR2 YYNGEE come from the germline V gene. V was clipped by 4 bases and J by 4 bases; unmatched bases: 6. CDR3: CASSPTSGGPYEQYF. CDR3 bases: TGTGCCAGCAGCCCAACTAGCGGGGGGCCTTACGAGCAGTACTTC.

The chain carries TRBV7-6 and TRBJ1-1; 8 positions agree with TRBD1. The CDR3 is 17 amino acids. Germline loops: CDR1 SGHVS, CDR2 FNYEAQ. Losses at the gene ends were 2 bases for V and 1 base for J; bases not matched to a gene: 9. Written as DNA, the CDR3 is TGTGCCAGCAGCTTACCCTCCTCCGGGACAGGGAACACTGAAGCTTTCTTT. Its translation: CASSLPSSGTGNTEAFF.

V and J are TRBV7-9 and TRBJ2-2, with unresolved D. Germline V gene sequence: CDR1 SEHNR, CDR2 FQNEAQ (reference sequence). The CDR3 contains 16 residues. The V and J ends lost 0 bases and 7 bases respectively, with 15 bases between them. The CDR3 here is CASSLAPAAMGGELFF. The CDR3, as DNA: TGTGCCAGCAGCTTAGCCCCCGCCGCGATGGGCGGGGAGCTGTTTTTT.

The rearrangement uses TRBV6-1 and TRBJ2-3; TRBD2 matches at 10 bases. The germline gives CDR1 MNHNS, CDR2 SASEGT. There are 17 residues in the CDR3. Trimming took 4 bases from V and 4 from J; bases not matched to a gene: 11. CDR3 nucleotides: TGTGCCAGCAGTGGACCTGAGTCGAGCGGGGGGGCAGATACGCAGTATTTT. Amino acid sequence: CASSGPESSGGADTQYF.

The rearrangement joins TRBV5-1 to TRBJ2-5, with a possible D match to TRBD2 (5 bases). The V end lost 0 bases, the J end lost 3 bases, and 12 bases lay between the germline ends. Germline assignment: CDR1 SGHRS and CDR2 YFSETQ. CDR3 size: 15 residues. The CDR3 loop is CASSLGYAAEETQYF. CDR3 DNA: TGCGCCAGCAGCTTGGGATACGCAGCGGAAGAGACCCAGTACTTC.

This chain joins TRBV15 and TRBJ1-4; possible D gene TRBD1, 5 bases. This CDR3 has 16 residues. The V end lost 5 bases, the J end lost 4 bases, and 17 bases lay between the germline ends. Germline V CDR1 and CDR2: LNHNV, YYDKDF (reference sequence). The CDR3 DNA reads as TGTGCCACCAGCCCACGGGACGGTGAGGATAATGAAAAACTGTTTTTT. Amino acid sequence: CATSPRDGEDNEKLFF.

This chain links TRBV4-2 with TRBJ1-4; no definite D call. V was trimmed by 0 bases and J by 8 bases, leaving 13 bases between them. This CDR3 is 15 amino acids long. Germline V gene data show CDR1 as LGHNA and CDR2 as YNFKEQ. CDR3 sequence reads: CASSQEVGFGEKLFF. Here the CDR3 DNA reads TGTGCCAGCAGCCAAGAGGTGGGATTCGGAGAAAAACTGTTTTTT.

The chain joins TRBV5-6 to TRBJ1-5, with D perhaps TRBD1 (5 bases). The germline CDR1 and CDR2 sequences are SGHDT and YYEEEE. CDR3 length: 19 residues. V dropped 4 bases and J dropped 1 base, with 24 bases sitting between them. Here the CDR3 DNA reads TGTGCCAGCAGCGAAGGTAGAAGGGGACCGGAAGCGAGCAATCAGCCCCAGCATTTT. It specifies CASSEGRRGPEASNQPQHF.

The rearrangement links TRBV11-2 to TRBJ1-1, with TRBD1 as a possible D gene (5 bases). CDR1 SGHAT and CDR2 FQNNGV come from the germline V gene. The CDR3 spans 12 residues. Trimming shortened V by 6 bases and J by 6 bases, and 11 bases separated the two germline ends. The CDR3 loop is CASSPGGAEAFF. For the CDR3, the DNA is TGTGCCAGCAGTCCGGGGGGGGCTGAAGCTTTCTTT.

The rearrangement uses TRBV11-2 and TRBJ2-2; tentatively, D is TRBD1 (5 bases). Germline values: CDR1 SGHAT, CDR2 FQNNGV. The CDR3 sequence is 16 residues long. Trimming took off 2 bases at V and 6 bases at J, with 16 bases between the two ends. CDR3 bases: TGTGCCAGCAGCTTAAGTAATATAGGGGTGGCCGGGGAGCTGTTTTTT. Its protein product is CASSLSNIGVAGELFF.

The V gene is TRBV4-2, the J gene TRBJ2-1, with D perhaps being TRBD1 or TRBD2 (6 bases each). CDR1 is LGHNA, CDR2 YNFKEQ, per germline. Trimming removed 4 bases at V and 0 bases at J, with 13 bases between. This CDR3 region has 16 residues. Here the CDR3 reads CASSRLGGLSYNEQFF. CDR3 in DNA: TGTGCCAGCAGCCGTTTGGGGGGCCTCTCCTACAATGAGCAGTTCTTC.

The V gene is TRBV11-2, the J gene TRBJ2-3; D is perhaps TRBD1 (6 bases). This CDR3 spans 12 amino acids. Trimming pared 4 bases from V and 13 bases from J, leaving 15 bases between. Per germline, CDR1 SGHAT and CDR2 FQNNGV. Here the CDR3 reads CASSSHDRFEYF. CDR3 nucleotide sequence: TGTGCCAGCAGCTCCCATGACAGGTTTGAGTATTTT.

The CDR3 reads CASSPGGVNNSPLHF. The CDR3 DNA reads as TGTGCCAGCAGCCCAGGGGGCGTCAATAATTCACCCCTCCACTTT. The chain has TRBV7-2 and TRBJ1-6, with 8 positions matching TRBD1. Germline V lookup: CDR1 SGHTA, CDR2 FQGNSA. V was pared by 5 bases and J by 5 bases, with 5 bases of the junction left unmatched. The CDR3 sequence is 15 residues long.

This rearrangement joins TRBV7-9 to TRBJ2-5, with TRBD1 as a possible D gene (8 bases). The germline V gene encodes CDR1 SEHNR and CDR2 FQNEAQ (reference sequence). The V and J ends lost 2 bases and 5 bases respectively, with 12 bases between them. CDR3 size: 14 residues. In DNA form, the CDR3 reads TGTGCCAGCAGCTTAAAACAGGGGGGGGAGACCCAGTACTTC. It specifies CASSLKQGGETQYF.

The chain employs TRBV6-1 and TRBJ1-2; D remains unclear. Between the trimmed V and J ends, which lost 8 bases and 6 bases, there was a span of 16 bases. Germline CDR1 is MNHNS and CDR2 is SASEGT. This CDR3 comprises 13 residues. CDR3 sequence: CASEHAEVNGYTF. The CDR3 nucleotides read TGTGCCAGCGAGCACGCGGAGGTAAATGGCTACACCTTC.

The V gene is TRBV5-4, the J gene TRBJ2-7; TRBD2 might be the D (6 bases). The V end was cut by 3 bases, the J end by 0 bases, with 10 bases between. Germline CDR1 SGHNT, CDR2 YYREEE (reference sequence). The CDR3 consists of 14 residues. CDR3 amino acids: CASSSGGPSYEQYF. CDR3 nucleotides: TGTGCCAGCAGCTCCGGAGGGCCCTCCTACGAGCAGTACTTC.

The chain employs TRBV7-9 and TRBJ1-2; D might be TRBD1 (6 bases). The length of the CDR3 is 18 residues. The V end lost 4 bases, the J end lost 8 bases, and 29 bases lay between the germline ends. CDR1 and CDR2 (germline): SEHNR, FQNEAQ (reference sequence). Written as DNA, the CDR3 is TGTGCCAGCAGCTCCAACACCGCTACGGACAGCGGACCGAGGGGCTACACCTTC. Translation gives CASSSNTATDSGPRGYTF.

The chain employs TRBV6-5 and TRBJ1-3; 10 nucleotides line up with TRBD1. The V gene's germline CDR1 is MNHEY and CDR2 SVGAGI. The V and J ends lost 4 bases and 3 bases, in that order; junction bases with no gene match: 3. The CDR3 length is 15 residues. CDR3 residues: CASSFGTGDGNTIYF. CDR3 sequence (DNA): TGTGCCAGCAGTTTCGGGACAGGGGATGGAAACACCATATATTTT.

The chain employs TRBV29-1 and TRBJ2-7; maybe TRBD2 (6 bases). This CDR3 is 10 amino acids long. V dropped 7 bases and J dropped 4 bases, with 8 bases sitting between them. Germline V gives CDR1 SQVTM, CDR2 ANQGSEA. DNA of the CDR3: TGCAGCGCGCGGGATTACGAGCAGTACTTC. This encodes CSARDYEQYF.

The V gene is TRBV21-1, the J gene TRBJ1-6. TRBV21-1 is given as a pseudogene. The CDR3 contains 12 residues. CDR3: CASSKEGREAHF. Written as DNA, the CDR3 is TGTGCCAGCAGCAAAGAAGGGAGGGAAGCACACTTT.

This rearrangement joins TRBV5-4 to TRBJ2-7; no firm D call. The CDR3 runs 15 residues. The germline V and J ends were trimmed by 0 bases and 2 bases, with 12 bases remaining between them. The V gene's germline CDR1 is SGHNT and CDR2 YYREEE (reference sequence). CDR3 residues: CASSLDIGRTYEQYF. The CDR3 DNA reads as TGTGCCAGCAGCTTGGATATCGGCAGAACCTACGAGCAGTACTTC.

This clone was observed once. This sample includes further DNA sequences coding for the same CDR3. The chain employs TRBV27 and TRBJ1-5; TRBD1 is a possible D gene (5 bases). Germline CDR1 and CDR2: MNHEY and SMNVEV (reference sequence). CDR3 length: 15 residues. The V end was cut by 5 bases, the J end by 0 bases, with 11 bases between. This CDR3 reads CASSLGGYSNQPQHF. CDR3 sequence (DNA): TGTGCCAGCAGTCTGGGGGGATATAGCAATCAGCCCCAGCATTTT.

This chain connects TRBV9 to TRBJ2-3; TRBD2 matches 9 bases. V was clipped by 0 bases and J by 9 bases; unmatched bases: 14. The CDR3 extends over 17 amino acids. CDR1 is SGDLS, CDR2 YYNGEE, per germline. The CDR3 spells CASSVVASGAPGRTQYF. CDR3 in DNA: TGTGCCAGCAGCGTAGTTGCTAGCGGGGCCCCGGGGAGGACGCAGTATTTT.

This clone was seen only once. The J gene is TRBJ2-7, the V gene TRBV2; no definite D call. Deletions cut 6 bases from V and 0 bases from J, with 9 bases between. The CDR3 is 13 residues long. Germline-derived CDR1 and CDR2 are SNHLY and FYNNEI. The CDR3 reads CASRTRSSYEQYF. The CDR3 DNA is TGTGCCAGCAGGACGAGGAGCTCCTACGAGCAGTACTTC.

The rearrangement uses TRBV9 and TRBJ1-5; 8 nucleotides align to TRBD1. The junction had 1 base not matched to a gene; V was cut back by 2 bases and J by 3 bases. CDR3 size: 14 residues. Germline CDR1 and CDR2: SGDLS and YYNGEE. CDR3 protein: CASSVGQANQPQHF. In DNA form, the CDR3 reads TGTGCCAGCAGCGTGGGACAGGCCAATCAGCCCCAGCATTTT.

The chain carries TRBV6-6 and TRBJ2-3; 7 bases line up with TRBD2. The length of the CDR3 is 16 residues. CDR1 is MNHNY and CDR2 is SVGAGI in the germline V gene (reference sequence). Trimming took 0 bases from V and 2 from J; bases not matched to a gene: 5. CDR3 bases: TGTGCCAGCAGTTACTCCGGACTAGTTTCCACAGATACGCAGTATTTT. Translated: CASSYSGLVSTDTQYF.

This clone was recorded only once. V and J are TRBV9 and TRBJ2-3; 9 bases fit TRBD2. This CDR3 has 15 residues. Germline CDR1 SGDLS, CDR2 YYNGEE. V lost 3 bases, J lost 2 bases, and 4 bases stayed unmatched. CDR3 amino acids: CASSGAGGLTDTQYF. The CDR3 bases are TGTGCCAGCAGCGGAGCGGGGGGCCTCACAGATACGCAGTATTTT.

The J gene is TRBJ1-1, the V gene TRBV6-1; D is undetermined. V was shortened by 7 bases and J by 1 base, with 13 bases between the two germline ends. This CDR3 has 14 residues. Germline V gene lookup returns CDR1 MNHNS and CDR2 SASEGT. CDR3 sequence reads: CASTTGIPNTEAFF. CDR3 sequence (DNA): TGTGCCAGCACCACCGGGATCCCGAACACTGAAGCTTTCTTT.

The chain recombines TRBV15 with TRBJ1-2, with D hard to call. V dropped 0 bases and J dropped 4 bases, with 12 bases sitting between them. CDR3 size: 15 residues. Germline V gene data show CDR1 as LNHNV and CDR2 as YYDKDF (reference sequence). The CDR3 sequence is CATSRDQIDGYGYTF. CDR3 DNA: TGTGCCACCAGCAGAGATCAGATAGATGGCTATGGCTACACCTTC.